This T cell receptor (beta chain) was recovered during a study of cytomegalovirus exposure and HLA in healthy donors. In the case of this clone: Its target is not known. A junction boundary mismatches the germline segment, possibly from a read error.

Study findings and constraints: Another analysis was done later, and it associated 16,951 TCR beta sequences with HLA alleles at 0.05 false discovery rate.

The PCR had 60 Vbeta and 13 Jbeta primers. Sequenced by immunoSEQ multiplex PCR; TCRdb stores in-frame clones only, minus some. Among a few hundred thousand clones listed, roughly 80% were seen once. This CDR3 has 16 amino acids. The V gene's germline CDR1 is SEHNR and CDR2 FQNEAQ (reference sequence). The rearrangement links TRBV7-9 to TRBJ2-5; 7 positions agree with TRBD1. What was sequenced was PBMCs. The clonotype was recovered from a man aged 35 to 55 in good health and CMV-seronegative. The DNA of the CDR3 is TGTTCCAGCAGCCTAATCGACAGGGTCGGAGAGGAGACCCAGTACTTC. Its protein product is CSSSLIDRVGEETQYF. The whole variable domain, remainder taken from reference TRBV7-9 and TRBJ2-5, is DTGVSQNPRHKITKRGQNVTFRCDPISEHNRLYWYRQTLGQGPEFLTYFQNEAQLEKSRLLSDRFSAERPKGSFSTLEIQRTEQGDSAMYLCSSSLIDRVGEETQYFGPGTRLLVL.